This record covers a single T cell receptor beta chain. Stated treatment: randomized to nivolumab then ipilimumab (arm A) or the reverse (arm B). Libraries were prepared by immunoSEQ multiplex PCR; TCRdb keeps only in-frame clonotypes and omits some of them. The sample includes under 20,000 clones, 26% of them seen just once. These data are taken from a study of sequential checkpoint blockade in melanoma. Turning to the study itself: DNA from 91 pretreatment tumor samples underwent TCRβ immunosequencing.

Germline CDR1 and CDR2: LNHNV and YYDKDF (reference sequence). The CDR3 contains 15 residues. The ends were cut back, 1 base at V and 7 bases at J, with 13 bases in the middle. The source of this sequence is a human donor with melanoma. The chain carries TRBV15 and TRBJ1-4; D perhaps matches TRBD1 (6 bases). The material was tumor tissue (inferred from file names), obtained from a patient given nivolumab and ipilimumab in sequence. CDR3 in amino acids: CATSRATGRGEKLFF. Here the CDR3 DNA reads TGTGCCACCAGCAGAGCTACAGGGAGAGGTGAAAAACTGTTTTTT.